Each of the 2 T cell receptor beta chains below was sequenced from the same sample in a study of T cell responses to AZD1222 COVID-19 vaccine. Data came from immunoSEQ multiplex PCR; TCRdb stores just in-frame clones and leaves some out. The sample holds around 80,000 clones, roughly 85% seen once. The specimen comprised peripheral blood, sampled 28 days after the second AZD1222 dose. Receptors were obtained from an adult who received the AZD1222 COVID-19 vaccine.

The chain joins TRBV28 to TRBJ1-1; D gene uncertain. Per the germline V gene, CDR1 is MDHEN and CDR2 is SYDVKM. The CDR3 extends over 17 amino acids. Trimming shortened V by 3 bases and J by 1 base, and 18 bases separated the two germline ends. In DNA form, the CDR3 reads TGTGCCAGCAGTTTTTGGGATGGAAGGGAGGGGAACACTGAAGCTTTCTTT. This encodes CASSFWDGREGNTEAFF. The full variable domain, in which reference TRBV28 and TRBJ1-1 provide the parts outside the CDR3, is DVKVTQSSRYLVKRTGEKVFLECVQDMDHENMFWYRQDPGLGLRLIYFSYDVKMKEKGDIPEGYSVSREKKERFSLILESASTNQTSMYLCASSFWDGREGNTEAFFGQGTRLTVV.

J is TRBJ2-2 and V is TRBV5-1; 11 bases fit TRBD2. Germline V CDR1 and CDR2: SGHRS, YFSETQ. The V segment lost 0 bases and the J segment 0 bases; nucleotides outside the gene matches: 4. This CDR3 region has 18 residues. CDR3 sequence: CASSLGVTSGANTGELFF. Here the CDR3 DNA reads TGCGCCAGCAGCTTGGGAGTGACTAGCGGGGCGAACACCGGGGAGCTGTTTTTT.